The T cell receptor beta chain under discussion was sequenced for a study of human thymus T cells (dated by TCRdb to the early 2020s). For the study in its entirety: The study used eight infant thymus samples plus four related peripheral blood samples to characterize TCR alpha and beta repertoires. The cohort included about 6 male and a couple of female infants, with donor ages spanning 7 to 244 days. Study-wide conclusions, independent of this receptor: On average, roughly 740,000 unique TCRB clonotypes were obtained from thymus samples, compared with about 84,000 from blood samples. Biased V and J gene segment usage appeared to be present in both thymic and peripheral blood repertoires.

Concerning this clone: This clone's antigen is unknown. The sample holds no much larger clone one base away, and base qualities are not on file.

V loses 5 bases, J loses 0 bases, and the germline ends lie 10 bases apart. Taken from cysteine to phenylalanine, the CDR3 has 14 residues. The only DNA kept is the CDR3, 42 bases in frame from the first base. CDR1 is given as SGHAT and CDR2 as FQDESV, both from the germline V gene (reference sequence). The donors were immunologically healthy infants in Finland who had open corrective cardiac surgery for congenital heart defects. For four of the eight donors, a small 0.5-1 mL aliquot of peripheral blood was collected during surgery. For blood samples, genomic DNA was extracted from all available leukocytes instead of from a fixed number of cells. Erythrocytes were removed from blood with ACK lysis buffer, and the leukocytes were stored as pellets at -70 °C. Genomic DNA was extracted from frozen cell pellets with a QIAsymphony instrument. TCRB and TCRAD loci were amplified from a standardized quantity of quality-controlled genomic DNA using the immunoSEQ multiplex PCR assay. The amplicons covered the V(D)J region and were long enough to include the CDR3 and to identify the V and J genes. Through the commercial immunoSEQ service, the amplicons were sequenced on an Illumina platform. On the study's bioinformatics: Primer bias and sequencing errors were corrected as previously described, and TCRAD and TCRB definitions were based on the IMGT database. Analysis of the repertoires was done with immunoSEQ Analyzer 3.0 and VDJTools and included basic statistics, V/J segment usage, diversity estimates, rarefaction and pairwise overlap. Chao1, ChaoE, Efron-Thisted, Shannon and inverse Simpson indices were used to estimate diversity, which was also estimated on datasets down-sampled to the smallest sample. Repertoire overlap was assessed by strict matching of CDR3 nucleotide sequence, V gene and J gene, and clustering was done by Jaccard-based multidimensional scaling. As stored in TCRdb, this immuneACCESS dataset retains in-frame rearrangements with V and J assigned. A fraction of the clones does not appear; measured against another copy, unresolved V genes explain less than half of the discrepancy, and the remainder lacks a known reason. From that table come the V and J calls and clone size; the DNA was used to work out D and trimming. A total of tens of thousands of clones appear in this sample, approximately 95% of them only once. The leading ten clones occupy around 6% of the sample.

The TCR comes from a boy under two years old with a congenital heart defect but otherwise immunologically healthy. The V and J segments used are TRBV11-1 and TRBJ1-1; the D gene lacks a confident call. Material for sequencing was blood. The DNA reads TGTGCCAGCAGCCCGCAGGTGATGAACACTGAAGCTTTCTTT. It is translated as CASSPQVMNTEAFF.